These 27 T cell receptor beta chains were sequenced from one sample in a study of blood T cell repertoires in COVID-19. Profiled with immunoSEQ multiplex PCR; TCRdb holds only in-frame clones, not every one. The table records about 15,000 clones, over 70% of them present only once. What was sequenced was peripheral blood. The receptors were gathered from a man aged 55 to 69 with acute or convalescent COVID-19.

This clone has only a few counts. The V and J genes are TRBV3-1 (or the pseudogene TRBV3-2) and TRBJ1-3; D unclear. The CDR3 is 13 residues long. Germline V CDR1 and CDR2: LGHDT, YNNKEL (reference sequence). V gave up 3 bases and J gave up 0 bases, with 3 bases separating them. CDR3 sequence: CASSQSSGNTIYF. In DNA, the CDR3 is TGTGCCAGCAGCCAGAGCTCTGGAAACACCATATATTTT.

The genes are TRBV27 and TRBJ1-6, with TRBD1 matching 7 bases. The CDR3 has 15 amino acids. Trimming took 3 bases from V and 9 from J; bases not matched to a gene: 8. CDR1 MNHEY and CDR2 SMNVEV come from the germline V gene (reference sequence). In DNA, the CDR3 is TGTGCCAGCAGTTTCCGACAGGGTGGCGGTTCACCCCTCCACTTT. Translation: CASSFRQGGGSPLHF.

This clone was seen a handful of times. The chain uses TRBV15 and TRBJ1-1; maybe TRBD1 (5 bases). This CDR3 contains 13 residues. CDR1 is LNHNV, CDR2 YYDKDF, per germline (reference sequence). Between the trimmed V and J ends, which lost 4 bases and 6 bases, there was a span of 12 bases. CDR3 bases: TGTGCCACCAGCACCCCGGGGGGAGCTGAAGCTTTCTTT. This codes for CATSTPGGAEAFF.

This clone came up a few times. This rearrangement joins TRBV4-3 to TRBJ1-4; 7 nucleotides agree with TRBD1. The V gene's germline CDR1 is LGHNA and CDR2 YSLEER. V gave up 1 base and J gave up 4 bases; unmatched junction bases: 9. The CDR3 has 17 residues. CDR3 sequence reads: CASSQGRTGLSNEKLFF. As DNA, the CDR3 is TGCGCCAGCAGCCAAGGAAGGACAGGATTGAGTAATGAAAAACTGTTTTTT.

The DNA of the CDR3 is TGTGCCAGCAGCCAACAGGGGGCAAATCAGCCCCAGCATTTT. Translated: CASSQQGANQPQHF. The chain couples TRBV6-5 to TRBJ1-5, with 9 bases identical to TRBD1. Germline CDR1 reads MNHEY; CDR2 reads SVGAGI. V lost 6 bases, J lost 4 bases, and 4 bases stayed unmatched. This CDR3 comprises 14 residues.

This clone appeared a few times. The rearrangement links TRBV2 to TRBJ2-3, with 7 nucleotides matching TRBD1. CDR1 and CDR2 (germline): SNHLY, FYNNEI. Trimming took 8 bases from V and 5 from J; bases not matched to a gene: 4. This CDR3 comprises 12 residues. In DNA form, the CDR3 reads TGTGCCAGCGGATACAGGGGAGATACGCAGTATTTT. Protein sequence: CASGYRGDTQYF.

The chain couples TRBV30 to TRBJ2-5; 10 nucleotides agree with TRBD1. The V segment lost 6 bases and the J segment 2 bases; nucleotides outside the gene matches: 6. The CDR3 spans 14 residues. CDR1 and CDR2 (germline): GTSNPN, SVGIG (reference sequence). The CDR3 protein is CACFRDRGQETQYF. The CDR3 DNA reads TGTGCCTGTTTCCGGGACAGGGGTCAAGAGACCCAGTACTTC.

This clone occurred once. V is TRBV7-2 and J is TRBJ2-3; D might be TRBD2 (6 bases). Trimming took 5 bases from V and 3 from J, leaving 12 bases between them. This CDR3 has 14 residues. Germline V gene lookup returns CDR1 SGHTA and CDR2 FQGNSA. The CDR3 here is CASSTGRSTDTQYF. Here the CDR3 DNA reads TGTGCCAGCAGCACCGGGAGATCGACAGATACGCAGTATTTT.

This sequence joins TRBV5-1 and TRBJ1-6; no firm D call. Trimming stripped 0 bases from V and 1 base from J, with 8 bases between. The CDR3 spans 16 residues. Germline CDR1 and CDR2: SGHRS and YFSETQ. The CDR3 bases are TGCGCCAGCAGCTTGGAGGCGGGGTCCTATAATTCACCCCTCCACTTT. Its translation is CASSLEAGSYNSPLHF.

A few counts support this clone. The V gene is TRBV4-3, the J gene TRBJ1-2; TRBD1 aligns across 10 bases. The germline CDR1 and CDR2 sequences are LGHNA and YSLEER. V gave up 4 bases and J gave up 5 bases; unmatched junction bases: 10. The CDR3 contains 16 residues. For the CDR3, the DNA is TGCGCCAGCAGCCTTGGGACAGGGGAGAATCGGTATGGCTACACCTTC. It translates to CASSLGTGENRYGYTF.

The CDR3 DNA reads as TGTGCCATCAGTGAGTCGTCGACAGGGAGCTATGGCTACACCTTC. Translated: CAISESSTGSYGYTF. The V gene is TRBV10-3, the J gene TRBJ1-2, with TRBD1 matching over 7 bases. V trimming: 0 bases; J trimming: 4 bases; junction bases outside the gene matches: 5. The germline V gene has CDR1 ENHRY and CDR2 SYGVKD. The CDR3 has 15 residues.

The chain uses TRBV6-1 and TRBJ2-6, with 9 bases lining up with TRBD1. The CDR3 has 20 residues. Germline CDR1 and CDR2: MNHNS and SASEGT. The J segment lost 0 bases and the V segment lost 2 bases, leaving 11 bases of the junction unmatched. This chain's CDR3 is CASSEWGQGHILSGANVLTF. In DNA form, the CDR3 reads TGTGCCAGCAGTGAATGGGGACAGGGCCACATTCTCTCTGGGGCCAACGTCCTGACTTTC.

This rearrangement joins TRBV7-2 to TRBJ2-1; possibly TRBD2 for D (5 bases). Per germline, CDR1 SGHTA and CDR2 FQGNSA. Between the trimmed V and J ends, which lost 5 bases and 6 bases, there was a span of 14 bases. This CDR3 comprises 14 residues. The CDR3: CASSTRRGFNEQFF. The DNA of the CDR3 is TGTGCCAGCAGCACACGACGGGGATTCAATGAGCAGTTCTTC. Complete variable domain (other parts from reference TRBV7-2 and TRBJ2-1): GAGVSQSPSNKVTEKGKDVELRCDPISGHTALYWYRQSLGQGLEFLIYFQGNSAPDKSGLPSDRFSAERTGGSVSTLTIQRTQQEDSAVYLCASSTRRGFNEQFFGPGTRLTVL.

The rearrangement joins TRBV6-1 to TRBJ2-3; D ambiguous. V lost 3 bases and J 3 bases, leaving 7 bases between the germline ends. The CDR3 has 13 residues. Germline-derived CDR1 and CDR2 are MNHNS and SASEGT. In DNA, the CDR3 is TGTGCCAGCAGTGATTACCAGACAGATACGCAGTATTTT. Protein: CASSDYQTDTQYF.

The J gene is TRBJ1-6, the V gene TRBV19, with 9 nucleotides matching TRBD1. Losses at the gene ends were 2 bases for V and 7 bases for J; bases not matched to a gene: 9. CDR3 length equals 17 residues. The germline V gene has CDR1 LNHDA and CDR2 SQIVND (reference sequence). In DNA, the CDR3 is TGTGCCAGTAGTATAAGGACAACAGGGGGCAGAAATTCACCCCTCCACTTT. Translated, it gives CASSIRTTGGRNSPLHF. The full variable domain, in which reference TRBV19 and TRBJ1-6 provide the parts outside the CDR3, is DGGITQSPKYLFRKEGQNVTLSCEQNLNHDAMYWYRQDPGQGLRLIYYSQIVNDFQKGDIAEGYSVSREKKESFPLTVTSAQKNPTAFYLCASSIRTTGGRNSPLHFGNGTRLTVT.

The rearrangement links TRBV4-3 to TRBJ2-1; D call uncertain. The CDR3 extends over 18 amino acids. CDR1 and CDR2 (germline): LGHNA, YSLEER. Trimming took 0 bases from V and 0 from J, leaving 15 bases between them. The CDR3 region has the DNA TGCGCCAGCAGCCAAGATTTAGATCTACCCTACTCCTACAATGAGCAGTTCTTC. As protein: CASSQDLDLPYSYNEQFF.

The CDR3 here is CASSGMSGEQYF. Written as DNA, the CDR3 is TGCGCCAGCAGTGGGATGTCGGGGGAGCAGTACTTC. The chain has TRBV10-2 and TRBJ2-7; a weak D match, TRBD2 (5 bases). The V and J ends lost 4 bases and 7 bases respectively, with 11 bases between them. The CDR3 contains 12 residues. Germline V gene lookup returns CDR1 WSHSY and CDR2 SAAADI.

V usage is TRBV3-1 (or the pseudogene TRBV3-2) and J usage is TRBJ1-1; 7 bases map to TRBD1. The CDR3 totals 15 residues. V shed 1 base, J shed 2 bases, and the junction held 4 bases outside the gene matches. CDR1 and CDR2 from the germline V gene are LGHDT and YNNKEL (reference sequence). The CDR3 nucleotides are TGTGCCAGCAGCCAAGGACGACAGGGAAACACTGAAGCTTTCTTT. Its protein is CASSQGRQGNTEAFF.

V gene TRBV29-1 combines with J gene TRBJ1-2; weak D call: TRBD1 (5 bases). Germline assignment: CDR1 SQVTM and CDR2 ANQGSEA. The CDR3 loop spans 12 amino acids. Trimming took off 4 bases at V and 7 bases at J, with 13 bases between the two ends. The CDR3 DNA follows: TGCAGCGTTGGACGGCAGGGTGGTGGCTACACCTTC. It encodes CSVGRQGGGYTF. The full variable domain, in which reference TRBV29-1 and TRBJ1-2 provide the parts outside the CDR3, is SAVISQKPSRDICQRGTSLTIQCQVDSQVTMMFWYRQQPGQSLTLIATANQGSEATYESGFVIDKFPISRPNLTFSTLTVSNMSPEDSSIYLCSVGRQGGGYTFGSGTRLTVV.

The chain combines TRBV7-2 with TRBJ2-3; 12 positions agree with TRBD2. The CDR3 extends over 17 amino acids. CDR1 SGHTA and CDR2 FQGNSA come from the germline V gene. J gave up 2 bases and V 5 bases, and 8 bases lay outside the gene matches. CDR3 in amino acids: CASSQASGGANTDTQYF. CDR3 in DNA: TGTGCCAGCAGCCAGGCTAGCGGGGGGGCGAACACAGATACGCAGTATTTT.

This rearrangement joins TRBV18 to TRBJ1-5, with D perhaps TRBD1 (6 bases). Germline V gives CDR1 KGHSH, CDR2 LQKENI. The CDR3 is 15 amino acids. V was shortened by 1 base and J by 3 bases, with 10 bases between the two germline ends. The CDR3 sequence: CASSPLRDNNQPQHF. Here the CDR3 DNA reads TGTGCCAGCTCACCACTCCGGGACAACAATCAGCCCCAGCATTTT.

The table lists this clone with a few counts. V and J are TRBV7-9 and TRBJ2-1, with D maybe TRBD1 (6 bases). The germline V gene encodes CDR1 SEHNR and CDR2 FQNEAQ (reference sequence). The length of the CDR3 is 14 residues. V dropped 6 bases and J dropped 0 bases, with 9 bases sitting between them. CDR3 amino acids: CASSSDSSYNEQFF. Written as DNA, the CDR3 is TGTGCCAGCAGTTCGGACAGCTCCTACAATGAGCAGTTCTTC.

The chain joins TRBV12-5 to TRBJ1-4; TRBD1 matches at 7 bases. Germline CDR1 LGHNT, CDR2 FRNRAP. V shed 1 base and J 2 bases; nucleotides not matched to a gene: 13. The CDR3 consists of 19 residues. The DNA for the CDR3 is TGTGCTAGTGGTTTGGCACCGCTCCCGGGGACAGCTACTAATGAAAAACTGTTTTTT. Residues: CASGLAPLPGTATNEKLFF.

The chain combines TRBV4-2 with TRBJ2-2, with 13 positions matching TRBD2. CDR1 and CDR2 from the germline V gene are LGHNA and YNFKEQ. This CDR3 has 19 residues. The ends lost 0 bases at V and 5 bases at J; junction bases unmatched: 9. The CDR3 DNA is TGTGCCAGCAGCCAAGACGGGACTAGCGGGACTCGGGGAACCGGGGAGCTGTTTTTT. As protein: CASSQDGTSGTRGTGELFF.

This chain connects TRBV18 to TRBJ1-5; D perhaps matches TRBD1 (6 bases). The V end was cut by 1 base, the J end by 5 bases, with 15 bases between. Germline values: CDR1 KGHSH, CDR2 LQKENI. The CDR3 consists of 16 residues. CDR3 bases: TGTGCCAGCTCACCACGAGCGGGGGGGGCGGATCAGCCCCAGCATTTT. This codes for CASSPRAGGADQPQHF. The full variable domain, in which reference TRBV18 and TRBJ1-5 provide the parts outside the CDR3, is NAGVMQNPRHLVRRRGQEARLRCSPMKGHSHVYWYRQLPEEGLKFMVYLQKENIIDESGMPKERFSAEFPKEGPSILRIQQVVRGDSAAYFCASSPRAGGADQPQHFGDGTRLSIL.

The V gene is TRBV12-3 or TRBV12-4, the J gene TRBJ1-2; D uncertain. The CDR3 consists of 12 residues. Trimming stripped 7 bases from V and 5 bases from J, with 11 bases between. The CDR3 here is CASKAPAYGYTF. In DNA, the CDR3 is TGTGCCAGCAAAGCGCCGGCTTATGGCTACACCTTC.

This chain uses TRBV5-4 with TRBJ2-1; TRBD1 aligns across 8 bases. V lost 4 bases, J lost 4 bases, and 7 bases stayed unmatched. This CDR3 is 15 amino acids long. Germline V gene lookup returns CDR1 SGHNT and CDR2 YYREEE (reference sequence). In nucleotides, the CDR3 is TGTGCCAGCAGCCTGACAGGGGCTATATACAATGAGCAGTTCTTC. Translated, it gives CASSLTGAIYNEQFF.